The 27 T cell receptor beta chains below come from one sample, sequenced in a study of identical twins. TCRdb used MiXCR to reprocess the 5' RACE reads, holding one entry per CDR3 protein. The sample contains approximately 500,000 distinct CDR3 sequences, about 15% of which appear only once. Another study also made use of these data, one on yellow fever vaccine responses in identical twins.

Input material: CD4+ T cells sorted from blood. Source of these receptors: a woman younger than 35 in good health.

In DNA form, the CDR3 reads TGTGCCAGCAGTCGGACAGGGGATGATTCACCCCTCCACTTT. Translating gives CASSRTGDDSPLHF. The chain carries TRBV6-1 and TRBJ1-6, with TRBD1 identical over 9 bases. The germline V gene encodes CDR1 MNHNS and CDR2 SASEGT. CDR3 length: 14 amino acids. Germline trimming cut 5 bases from V and 8 bases from J; bases unmatched to any gene: 4.

This chain connects TRBV12-3 or TRBV12-4 to TRBJ2-3; 7 bases match TRBD2. This CDR3 spans 18 amino acids. With V trimmed by 5 bases and J by 1 base, 15 bases remained unmatched. This CDR3 reads CASSVITSAGVGTDTQYF. The CDR3, as DNA: TGTGCCAGCAGTGTGATTACGAGCGCGGGAGTGGGCACAGATACGCAGTATTTT.

The rearrangement uses TRBV12-3 or TRBV12-4 and TRBJ2-1; 12 nucleotides match TRBD2. With V trimmed by 8 bases and J by 0 bases, 11 bases remained unmatched. The CDR3 is made up of 18 amino acids. The CDR3 coding sequence is TGTGCCAGCTGGGGACTAGCGGGCTACCCGAGCTCCTACAATGAGCAGTTCTTC. Protein sequence: CASWGLAGYPSSYNEQFF.

The chain carries TRBV7-3 and TRBJ2-2; D unresolved. The CDR3 sequence is 16 residues long. Per germline, CDR1 SGHTA and CDR2 FQGTGA. Trimming removed 1 base at V and 2 bases at J, with 11 bases between. For the CDR3, the DNA is TGTGCCAGCAGCTTAAGCGACAAATTTAACACCGGGGAGCTGTTTTTT. This codes for CASSLSDKFNTGELFF.

This rearrangement joins TRBV20-1 to TRBJ2-3; 12 positions match TRBD2. Germline V gene sequence: CDR1 DFQATT, CDR2 SNEGSKA (reference sequence). The CDR3 runs 19 residues. As DNA, the CDR3 is TGCAGGGGGGGGACCCCCGGGACTAGCGGGCTCCCAAGCACAGATACGCAGTATTTT. Translation gives CRGGTPGTSGLPSTDTQYF.

The gene calls are TRBV5-1 and TRBJ2-7; D perhaps matches TRBD1 (5 bases). The V end was cut by 0 bases, the J end by 3 bases, with 10 bases between. The CDR3 consists of 14 residues. Germline loops: CDR1 SGHRS, CDR2 YFSETQ. The CDR3 DNA reads TGCGCCAGCAGCTTGGTTTCCCAGGGCTACGAGCAGTACTTC. This translates into CASSLVSQGYEQYF.

There are a few counts of this clonotype. The V and J genes are TRBV12-3 or TRBV12-4 and TRBJ2-1, with TRBD2 matching over 8 bases. This CDR3 is built from 17 residues. V trimming: 5 bases; J trimming: 0 bases; junction bases outside the gene matches: 9. As DNA, the CDR3 is TGTGCCAGCAGTCCCCGGACTAGCCCTAACTCCTACAATGAGCAGTTCTTC. This translates into CASSPRTSPNSYNEQFF.

This clonotype was found a few times. The V and J genes are TRBV12-3 or TRBV12-4 and TRBJ1-5; a possible D gene is TRBD1 (5 bases). The germline V and J ends were trimmed by 5 bases and 6 bases, with 14 bases remaining between them. There are 14 residues in the CDR3. The CDR3 nucleotides are TGTGCCAGCAGTCCGGGGGGTTGGAGTCAGCCCCAGCATTTT. This translates into CASSPGGWSQPQHF.

The rearrangement links TRBV5-1 to TRBJ2-3; D is possibly TRBD1 (5 bases). The germline CDR1 and CDR2 sequences are SGHRS and YFSETQ. The CDR3 runs 15 residues. V was trimmed by 4 bases and J by 0 bases, leaving 12 bases between them. The CDR3 coding sequence is TGCGCCAGCAGCGTACGACAGCCAAGCACAGATACGCAGTATTTT. It is translated as CASSVRQPSTDTQYF. Using reference TRBV5-1 and TRBJ2-3 for the parts outside the CDR3, the full variable domain is KAGVTQTPRYLIKTRGQQVTLSCSPISGHRSVSWYQQTPGQGLQFLFEYFSETQRNKGNFPGRFSGRQFSNSRSEMNVSTLELGDSALYLCASSVRQPSTDTQYFGPGTRLTVL.

V is TRBV20-1 and J is TRBJ2-7; possible D gene TRBD2, 5 bases. There are 12 residues in the CDR3. Germline V gives CDR1 DFQATT, CDR2 SNEGSKA (reference sequence). V lost 5 bases and J lost 6, with 14 bases in between. CDR3 sequence reads: CSAATGWGEQYV. The CDR3 DNA is TGCAGTGCTGCCACGGGGTGGGGCGAGCAGTACGTC.

V usage is TRBV20-1 and J usage is TRBJ2-7, with TRBD1 identical over 8 bases. Germline lookup yields CDR1 DFQATT and CDR2 SNEGSKA (reference sequence). After removal of 2 bases from V and 3 bases from J, the junction contained 18 bases not matched to a gene. The CDR3 spans 18 residues. CDR3: CSARPSYGRTGSLYEQYF. CDR3 DNA sequence: TGCAGTGCTAGACCTAGTTATGGAAGGACAGGGTCCCTCTACGAGCAGTACTTC.

This clonotype appeared many times. The chain carries TRBV5-1 and TRBJ1-1; D is unclear. The germline V gene encodes CDR1 SGHRS and CDR2 YFSETQ. V lost 4 bases and J lost 9, with 10 bases in between. This CDR3 comprises 11 residues. This chain's CDR3 is CASSGGYQAFF. For the CDR3, the DNA is TGCGCCAGCAGCGGCGGTTACCAAGCTTTCTTT. The full variable domain, with the rest looked up from reference TRBV5-1 and TRBJ1-1, is KAGVTQTPRYLIKTRGQQVTLSCSPISGHRSVSWYQQTPGQGLQFLFEYFSETQRNKGNFPGRFSGRQFSNSRSEMNVSTLELGDSALYLCASSGGYQAFFGQGTRLTVV.

This clonotype was picked up one time. A much larger clone differs by one base, so this may be a read error. The rearrangement joins TRBV6-1 to TRBJ2-2; no firm D call. Germline CDR1 is MNHNS and CDR2 is SASEGT. V lost 6 bases and J 1 base, leaving 6 bases between the germline ends. This CDR3 has 13 residues. The CDR3 nucleotides are TGTGCCAGCAGACCCCAGAACACCGGGGAGCTGTTTTTT. It codes for CASRPQNTGELFF.

This clonotype was picked up a small number of times. The chain uses TRBV12-3 or TRBV12-4 and TRBJ1-6; 10 nucleotides match TRBD1. This CDR3 spans 15 amino acids. Trimming took 6 bases from V and 6 from J; bases not matched to a gene: 5. Written as DNA, the CDR3 is TGTGCCAGCAGGGCCGGGACAGGGGTTAATTCACCCCTCCACTTT. This gives the protein CASRAGTGVNSPLHF.

This clonotype was observed a few times. The chain joins TRBV3-1 to TRBJ2-1; 10 bases line up with TRBD2. After removal of 1 base from V and 2 bases from J, the junction contained 2 bases not matched to a gene. CDR1 is LGHDT, CDR2 YNNKEL, per germline (reference sequence). CDR3 length: 16 amino acids. The CDR3, as DNA: TGTGCCAGCAGCCAAGCCAGCGGGGGGGCCTACAATGAGCAGTTCTTC. This codes for CASSQASGGAYNEQFF.

The chain is built from TRBV21-1 and TRBJ2-5. TRBV21-1 is deemed a pseudogene. The CDR3 contains 15 residues. This CDR3 reads CASSEEISLGETQYF. The CDR3 coding sequence is TGTGCCAGCAGCGAAGAGATTAGCCTGGGGGAGACCCAGTACTTC.

Only a few counts were recorded for this clonotype. The CDR3 DNA sequence: TGTGCCAGCAGCTTAGGGGGCGTCCGGATGGGCTACACCTTC. Amino acids: CASSLGGVRMGYTF. V usage is TRBV7-2 and J usage is TRBJ1-2, with a weak D call TRBD1 (5 bases). The CDR3 sequence is 14 residues long. Germline CDR1 SGHTA, CDR2 FQGNSA. The V end lost 1 base, the J end lost 8 bases, and 14 bases lay between the germline ends.

V is TRBV6-1 and J is TRBJ2-2; D remains ambiguous. This CDR3 comprises 19 residues. Trimming removed 5 bases at V and 0 bases at J, with 22 bases between. The germline CDR1 and CDR2 sequences are MNHNS and SASEGT. The CDR3 region has the DNA TGTGCCAGCAGTCCTCCCCAACCCCGACTTGACGCGAACACCGGGGAGCTGTTTTTT. It yields the protein CASSPPQPRLDANTGELFF.

The chain recombines TRBV7-8 with TRBJ2-7, with 8 bases lining up with TRBD2. The CDR3 sequence is 14 residues long. Germline V gene lookup returns CDR1 SGHVS and CDR2 FQNEAQ. The CDR3 DNA is TGTGTAACATCGGGAGGGGGGTACTCCTACGAGCAGTACGTC. This codes for CVTSGGGYSYEQYV.

The chain has TRBV29-1 and TRBJ2-7; 7 bases line up with TRBD1. Trimming cost V 6 bases and J 2 bases; bases outside gene matches: 13. CDR1 SQVTM and CDR2 ANQGSEA come from the germline V gene. This CDR3 has 15 residues. CDR3 region: CSVHISGTAAYEQYF. For the CDR3, the DNA is TGCAGCGTCCATATCTCTGGGACAGCCGCCTACGAGCAGTACTTC.

This clonotype was counted only a few times. J is TRBJ1-4 and V is TRBV20-1; tentatively, D is TRBD1 (5 bases). V lost 5 bases and J lost 6, with 13 bases in between. This CDR3 has 13 amino acids. CDR1 is DFQATT, CDR2 SNEGSKA, per germline (reference sequence). For the CDR3, the DNA is TGCAGTGCTTACCTCCGGGACCATGAAAAACTGTTTTTT. Translating it yields CSAYLRDHEKLFF.

This clonotype occurred a few times. The chain couples TRBV10-1 to TRBJ2-2; D uncertain. CDR3 size: 11 residues. The V end was cut by 2 bases, the J end by 6 bases, with 1 base between. Germline V gene lookup returns CDR1 WNHNN and CDR2 SYGVQD (reference sequence). CDR3 in DNA: TGCGCCAGCAGTGAGGCCGGGGAGCTGTTTTTT. This gives the protein CASSEAGELFF.

This clonotype showed up just a few times. The chain carries TRBV5-1 and TRBJ2-4; the D is unclear. The CDR3 extends over 13 amino acids. CDR1 and CDR2 (germline): SGHRS, YFSETQ. Deletions cut 2 bases from V and 5 bases from J, with 8 bases between. CDR3 residues: CASSFGSENIQYF. CDR3 bases: TGCGCCAGCAGCTTTGGCAGCGAAAACATTCAGTACTTC.

This clonotype was recorded at least ten times. V is TRBV9 and J is TRBJ2-5; TRBD2 aligns across 10 bases. The CDR3 extends over 15 amino acids. J lost 4 bases, V lost 0 bases, and 3 bases had no gene match. The V gene's germline CDR1 is SGDLS and CDR2 YYNGEE. CDR3 coding DNA: TGTGCCAGCAGCGTAGAACTAGCGGGGATAGAGACCCAGTACTTC. This gives the protein CASSVELAGIETQYF.

The gene calls are TRBV3-1 and TRBJ2-3; TRBD2 matches 7 bases. Trimming took 1 base from V and 3 from J; bases not matched to a gene: 4. The CDR3 length is 15 residues. CDR1 LGHDT and CDR2 YNNKEL come from the germline V gene (reference sequence). DNA for the CDR3: TGTGCCAGCAGCCAAGGGGCAGCGGGGACAGATACGCAGTATTTT. Translating it yields CASSQGAAGTDTQYF.

The chain uses TRBV13 and TRBJ1-1; 9 bases map to TRBD1. The CDR3 length is 15 residues. V dropped 4 bases and J dropped 5; count of bases not matched to a gene: 8. The germline V gene has CDR1 PRHDT and CDR2 FYEKMQ (reference sequence). CDR3 DNA: TGTGCCAGCAGCTCTGGACAGGGGAGACGGACTGAAGCTTTCTTT. The encoded protein is CASSSGQGRRTEAFF.

This clonotype has only a few counts. The chain is built from TRBV11-2 and TRBJ2-4; 12 bases match TRBD2. The CDR3 spans 15 residues. The V gene end was trimmed by 1 base and the J gene end by 9 bases; junction bases not matched to a gene: 4. Germline CDR1 and CDR2: SGHAT and FQNNGV. DNA for the CDR3: TGTGCCAGCAGCTTAGGACTAGCGGGGGTTTCCATTCAGTACTTC. It translates to CASSLGLAGVSIQYF.